Listed below are T cell receptor beta chains from one sample, sequenced in a study of graft-versus-host responses after intestinal transplantation. Assay used: immunoSEQ multiplex PCR; TCRdb lists only in-frame clones, some missing. The sample carries about 40,000 clones, less than 95% recorded once. Sequenced material: PBMCs, taken roughly 300 days after intestinal transplant. The receptors were sampled from a human patient who received an intestinal transplant, so some T cells may come from the graft donor. Each CDR3 is given with its conserved first and last residue. A D gene is named only where the DNA matches it firmly. The size field is filled for only some rows; it gives once, few, many or a size class.

>TRBV9|TRBJ2-5|-|TRBD2
TGTGCCAGCAGCGAGGGACTAGCGGGGGGCTTTGAGACCCAGTACTTC
CASSEGLAGGFETQYF
>TRBV10-1|TRBJ1-3|-|TRBD1
TGCGCCAGCAGCTCCGGGACAGGGCAAAACACCATATATTTT
CASSSGTGQNTIYF
>TRBV7-8|TRBJ1-6|-|TRBD1
TGTGCCAGCAGCTTAAGACAGGGGCAGAATTCACCCCTCCACTTT
CASSLRQGQNSPLHF
>TRBV5-4|TRBJ1-3|-|-
TGTGCCAGCAGCTTGGAAGCGGCCATTGGAAACACCATATATTTT
CASSLEAAIGNTIYF
>TRBV4-2|TRBJ2-1|-|TRBD2
TGTGCCAGCAGCCAAGATAGGCTAGCGGTCTACAATGAGCAGTTCTTC
CASSQDRLAVYNEQFF
>TRBV28|TRBJ2-1|-|TRBD1
TGTGCCAGCAGTTCCCCGGCCTTAGGACAGGCCAGCTCCTACAATGAGCAGTTCTTC
CASSSPALGQASSYNEQFF
>TRBV13|TRBJ2-3|-|-
TGTGCCAGCAGCTTTGGGGGAAGGACAGATACGCAGTATTTT
CASSFGGRTDTQYF
>TRBV25-1|TRBJ1-2|-|-
TGTGCCAGCAGTGAATTGCTCTCGGTCTATGGCTACACCTTC
CASSELLSVYGYTF
>TRBV27|TRBJ2-3|once|TRBD2
TGTGCCAGCAGTTTTCGGGCTAGCGGGAGGACCTACACAGATACGCAGTATTTT
CASSFRASGRTYTDTQYF
>TRBV11-3|TRBJ2-2|-|-
TGTGCCAGCAGTCACGGCACCGGGGAGCTGTTTTTT
CASSHGTGELFF
>TRBV10-2|TRBJ2-2|-|-
TGCGCCAGCACCCCTCCCTTACCCAATAGCGGGAACACCGGGGAGCTGTTTTTT
CASTPPLPNSGNTGELFF
>TRBV25-1|TRBJ2-5|once|-
TGTGCCAGCGGGAAGACAGTTGTGGAGACCCAGTACTTC
CASGKTVVETQYF
>TRBV5-1|TRBJ1-6|-|-
TGCGCCAGCAGCTTGCATCGGGGAAATTCACCCCTCCACTTT
CASSLHRGNSPLHF
>TRBV5-1|TRBJ2-1|-|-
TGCGCCAGCAGCTTGGGACCTAACTACAATGAGCAGTTCTTC
CASSLGPNYNEQFF
>TRBV15|TRBJ2-2|-|-
TGTGCCACCAGCAGAGATCAGGCGGGGAACACCGGGGAGCTGTTTTTT
CATSRDQAGNTGELFF
>TRBV5-5|TRBJ1-5|-|-
TGTGCCAGCAGCTTGAGAGGGAATAGCAATCAGCCCCAGCATTTT
CASSLRGNSNQPQHF
>TRBV15|TRBJ1-1|once|-
TGTGCCACCAGCAGAGACCAACTTAACACTGAAGCTTTCTTT
CATSRDQLNTEAFF
>TRBV6-1|TRBJ1-5|-|-
TGTGCCAGCAGTGAATCTGGTATTGCCCGAAATCAGCCCCAGCATTTT
CASSESGIARNQPQHF
>TRBV9|TRBJ1-2|-|-
TGTGCCAGCAGCGAGGGCTATGGCTACACCTTC
CASSEGYGYTF
>TRBV5-6|TRBJ2-3|-|TRBD2
TGTGCCAGCAGCTTAGCGGGAGGGCCGGAGACAGATACGCAGTATTTT
CASSLAGGPETDTQYF
>TRBV5-1|TRBJ1-4|-|-
TGCGCCAGCAGTCCAGACAGATATGAAAAACTGTTTTTT
CASSPDRYEKLFF
>TRBV6-1|TRBJ1-6|-|-
TGTGCCAGCCAGAGAGTCGAGGAGTTCAATTCACCCCTCCACTTT
CASQRVEEFNSPLHF
>TRBV5-1|TRBJ2-7|-|-
TGCGCCAGCAGCTTTGTCGCGTCCTCGAAGTACGAGCAGTACTTC
CASSFVASSKYEQYF
>TRBV29-1|TRBJ1-2|-|TRBD1
TGCAGCGTTAGGGGACAGGGGCATGGCTACACCTTC
CSVRGQGHGYTF
>TRBV9|TRBJ1-1|-|-
TGTGCCAGCAGCGTAGGATCTTGGGGTGTTGCTGAAGCTTTCTTT
CASSVGSWGVAEAFF
>TRBV27|TRBJ2-3|-|TRBD2
TGTGCCAGTACCCGACTAGCGGGAGTGGAAAATAATTTT
CASTRLAGVENNF
>TRBV15|TRBJ2-7|-|-
TGTGCCCGCTACAGGGCGGGCTACTACTACTACGAGCAGTACTTC
CARYRAGYYYYEQYF
>TRBV29-1|TRBJ2-3|-|TRBD2
TGCAGCGTTGAGAGCGGGGGGGATACGCAGTATTTT
CSVESGGDTQYF
>TRBV10-3|TRBJ1-1|-|-
TGTGCCATCAGTGTAACAGGTGACACTGAAGCTTTCTTT
CAISVTGDTEAFF
>TRBV9|TRBJ2-1|-|-
TGTGCCAGCAGCCCTAGCCGGCCCTACAATGAGCAGTTCTTC
CASSPSRPYNEQFF
>TRBV6-4|TRBJ2-1|-|-
TGTGCCAGCAGTCTGACTAGCGGCTCAGGGGGCGGGGAGCAGTTCTTC
CASSLTSGSGGGEQFF
>TRBV6-1|TRBJ2-7|-|-
TGTGCCAGCAGGGGTTACCCTGGGGCAATGGACGAGCAGTACTTC
CASRGYPGAMDEQYF
>TRBV7-3|TRBJ2-5|-|TRBD1
TGTGCCAGCAGCTTAAAGGGACAGCAGGGCTTGGAGACCCAGTACTTC
CASSLKGQQGLETQYF
>TRBV29-1|TRBJ2-1|-|TRBD2
TGCAGCGCCGGATGGCGGGAGAGCTCCTACAATGAGCAGTTCTTC
CSAGWRESSYNEQFF
>TRBV5-1|TRBJ2-5|-|TRBD1
TGCGCCAGCAGCTTGAAGGGGGCACAAGAGACCCAGTACTTC
CASSLKGAQETQYF
>TRBV7-3|TRBJ1-6|-|-
TGTGCCAGCAGCTTACGGGGAAAGGGGTCACCCCTCCACTTT
CASSLRGKGSPLHF
>TRBV2|TRBJ1-5|-|-
TGTGCCAGCAGTGACTGGTTAGGCAATCAGCCCCAGCATTTT
CASSDWLGNQPQHF
>TRBV7-2|TRBJ2-7|-|TRBD2
TGTGCCAGCAGCCTGGTGGGAGGGCTCTTTGAGCAGTACTTC
CASSLVGGLFEQYF
>TRBV28|TRBJ2-7|-|-
TGTGCCAGCACTCTGAGGCGGGGCATGGGCGCCAACTACGAGCAGTACTTC
CASTLRRGMGANYEQYF
>TRBV7-8|TRBJ2-7|-|TRBD2
TGTGCCAGCAGCTACGCCGGGACTAGCGGGAGGGCCTCGCGGTACGAGCAGTACTTC
CASSYAGTSGRASRYEQYF
>TRBV7-9|TRBJ2-7|-|-
TGTGCCAGCAGCTTAGTCTCCAACGAGCAGTACTTC
CASSLVSNEQYF
>TRBV27|TRBJ2-7|-|TRBD1
TGTGCCAGCAGTTTCAGGGGGTACAACGAGCAGTACTTC
CASSFRGYNEQYF
>TRBV10-2|TRBJ1-1|-|TRBD1
TGCGCCAGCAGTGCACAGGGGGCAACGAACACTGAAGCTTTCTTT
CASSAQGATNTEAFF
>TRBV5-8|TRBJ2-4|-|-
TGTGCCAGCAGCTTGGGCAGGTTGGCCAAAAACATTCAGTACTTC
CASSLGRLAKNIQYF
>TRBV7-9|TRBJ2-5|-|-
TGTGCCAGCAGCTCCCCCCACAGGGAAGAGACCCAGTACTTC
CASSSPHREETQYF
>TRBV6-5|TRBJ2-5|few|-
TGTGCCAGCAGTTACTCGATGATACAGGGTGGGACCCAGTACTTC
CASSYSMIQGGTQYF
>TRBV5-1|TRBJ1-6|-|-
TGCGCCAGCAGCCCCCAGGGGAGCTCCTATAATTCACCCCTCCACTTT
CASSPQGSSYNSPLHF
>TRBV7-9|TRBJ2-1|-|TRBD2
TGTGCCAGCAGCCTATTAGCGGGAAATGAGCAGTTCTTC
CASSLLAGNEQFF
>TRBV27|TRBJ2-5|-|-
TGTGCCAGCAGACCGGCGGTACAGCGTACGGGGGACCAGTACTTC
CASRPAVQRTGDQYF
>TRBV5-4|TRBJ2-7|-|TRBD1
TGTGCCAGCAGCTGGGACAGGGGGACCTACGAGCAGTACTTC
CASSWDRGTYEQYF
>TRBV18|TRBJ2-5|-|-
TGTGCCAGCTCACCAAAGGAGACCCAGTACTTC
CASSPKETQYF
>TRBV6-5|TRBJ2-3|-|-
TGTGCCAGCAGTTACTCCGGTGGGGAAGATACGCAGTATTTT
CASSYSGGEDTQYF